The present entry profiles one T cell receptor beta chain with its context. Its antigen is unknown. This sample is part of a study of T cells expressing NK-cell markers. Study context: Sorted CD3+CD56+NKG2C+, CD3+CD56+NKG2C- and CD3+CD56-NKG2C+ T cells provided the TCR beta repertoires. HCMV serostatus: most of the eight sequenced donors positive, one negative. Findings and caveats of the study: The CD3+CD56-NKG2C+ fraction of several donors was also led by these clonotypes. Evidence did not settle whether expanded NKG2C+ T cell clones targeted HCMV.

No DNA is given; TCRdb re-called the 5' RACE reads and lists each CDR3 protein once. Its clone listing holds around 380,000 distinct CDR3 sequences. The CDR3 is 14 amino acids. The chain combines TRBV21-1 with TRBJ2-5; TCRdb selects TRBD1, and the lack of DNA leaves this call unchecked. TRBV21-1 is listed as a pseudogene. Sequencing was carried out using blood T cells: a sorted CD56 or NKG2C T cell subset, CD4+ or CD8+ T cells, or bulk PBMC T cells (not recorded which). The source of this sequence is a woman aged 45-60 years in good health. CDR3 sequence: CASSKTTGGETQYF.